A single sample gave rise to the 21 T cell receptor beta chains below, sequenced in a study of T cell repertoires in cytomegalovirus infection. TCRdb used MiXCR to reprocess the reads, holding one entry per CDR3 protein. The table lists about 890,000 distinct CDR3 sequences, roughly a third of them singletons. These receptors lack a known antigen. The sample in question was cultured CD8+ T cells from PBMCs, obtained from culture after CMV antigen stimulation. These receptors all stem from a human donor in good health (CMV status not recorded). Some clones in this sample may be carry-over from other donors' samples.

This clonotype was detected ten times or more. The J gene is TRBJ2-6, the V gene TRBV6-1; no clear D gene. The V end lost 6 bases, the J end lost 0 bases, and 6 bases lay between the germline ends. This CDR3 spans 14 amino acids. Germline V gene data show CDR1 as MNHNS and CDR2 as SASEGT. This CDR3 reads CASSVISGANVLTF. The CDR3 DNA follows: TGTGCCAGCAGCGTGATCTCTGGGGCCAACGTCCTGACTTTC.

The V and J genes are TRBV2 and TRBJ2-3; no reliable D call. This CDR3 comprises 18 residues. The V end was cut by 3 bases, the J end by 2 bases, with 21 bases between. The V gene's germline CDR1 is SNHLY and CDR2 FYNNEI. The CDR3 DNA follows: TGTGCCAGCAGTGATCCGGTAGGCGAGACAAGCCTCACAGATACGCAGTATTTT. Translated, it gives CASSDPVGETSLTDTQYF.

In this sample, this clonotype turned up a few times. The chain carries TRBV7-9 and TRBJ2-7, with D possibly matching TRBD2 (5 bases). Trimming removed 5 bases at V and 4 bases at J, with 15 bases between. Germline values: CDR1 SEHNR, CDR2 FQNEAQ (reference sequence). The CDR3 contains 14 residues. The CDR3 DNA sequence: TGTGCCAGCAGCCCACTCGGGGTTACTTACGAGCAGTACGTC. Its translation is CASSPLGVTYEQYV.

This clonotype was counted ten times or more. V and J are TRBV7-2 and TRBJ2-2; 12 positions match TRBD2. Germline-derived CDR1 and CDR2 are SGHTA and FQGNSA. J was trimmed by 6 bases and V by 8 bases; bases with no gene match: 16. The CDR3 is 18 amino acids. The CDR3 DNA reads TGTGCCAGCCTTACTAGCGGGGGGACCAGAAGGAGAGCCGGGGAGCTGTTTTTT. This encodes CASLTSGGTRRRAGELFF.

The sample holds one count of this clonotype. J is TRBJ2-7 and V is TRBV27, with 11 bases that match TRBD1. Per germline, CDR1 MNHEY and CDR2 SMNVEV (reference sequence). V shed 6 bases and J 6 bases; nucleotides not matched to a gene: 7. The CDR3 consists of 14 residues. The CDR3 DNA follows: TGTGCCAGCAGCCGGGACAGGGGGTGGAGCGAGCAGTACTTC. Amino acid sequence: CASSRDRGWSEQYF.

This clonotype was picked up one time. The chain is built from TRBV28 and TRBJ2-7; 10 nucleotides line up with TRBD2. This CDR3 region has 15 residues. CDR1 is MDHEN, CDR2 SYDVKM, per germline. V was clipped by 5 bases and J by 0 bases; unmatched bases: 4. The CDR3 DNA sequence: TGTGCCAGCAGTCCCGGGACTAGCGTCTCCTACGAGCAGTACGTC. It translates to CASSPGTSVSYEQYV.

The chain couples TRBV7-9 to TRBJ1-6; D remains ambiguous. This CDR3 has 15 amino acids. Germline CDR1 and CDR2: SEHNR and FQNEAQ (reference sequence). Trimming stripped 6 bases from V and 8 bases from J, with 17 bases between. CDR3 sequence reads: CASRPDATDYSPLHF. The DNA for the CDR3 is TGTGCCAGCAGACCAGACGCGACCGATTATTCACCCCTCCACTTT.

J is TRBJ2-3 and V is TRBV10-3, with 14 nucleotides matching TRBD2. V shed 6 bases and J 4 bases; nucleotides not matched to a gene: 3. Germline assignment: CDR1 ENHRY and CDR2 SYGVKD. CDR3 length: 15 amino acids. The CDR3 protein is CAIRLTSGGADTQYF. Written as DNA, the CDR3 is TGTGCCATCAGGCTGACTAGCGGGGGGGCAGATACGCAGTATTTT.

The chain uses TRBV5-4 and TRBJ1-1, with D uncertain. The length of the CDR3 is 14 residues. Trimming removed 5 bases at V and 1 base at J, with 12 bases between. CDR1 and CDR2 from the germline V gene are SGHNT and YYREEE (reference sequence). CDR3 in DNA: TGTGCCAGCAGGGCGAGAGGACCGAACACTGAAGCTTTCTTT. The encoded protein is CASRARGPNTEAFF.

The chain's CDR3 is CASSRLREKSTEAFF. The CDR3 DNA is TGTGCCAGTAGCCGCCTGCGGGAAAAGAGCACTGAAGCTTTCTTT. The V and J genes are TRBV19 and TRBJ1-1; D unresolved. The CDR3 is 15 amino acids. V was trimmed by 6 bases and J by 4 bases, leaving 18 bases between them. From germline, CDR1 is LNHDA and CDR2 SQIVND (reference sequence).

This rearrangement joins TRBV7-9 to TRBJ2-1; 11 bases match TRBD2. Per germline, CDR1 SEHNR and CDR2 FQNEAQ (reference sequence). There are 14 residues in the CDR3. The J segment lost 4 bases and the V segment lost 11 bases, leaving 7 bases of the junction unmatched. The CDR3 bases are TGTGCCGGCTTCACTAGCGGGGGTTACAATGAGCAGTTCTTC. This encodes CAGFTSGGYNEQFF.

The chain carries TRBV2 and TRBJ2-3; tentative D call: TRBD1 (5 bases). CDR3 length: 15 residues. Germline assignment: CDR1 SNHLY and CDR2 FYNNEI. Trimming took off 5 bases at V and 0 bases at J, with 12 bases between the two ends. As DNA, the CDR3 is TGTGCCAGCAGTTACGACAGTGGGAGCACAGATACGCAGTATTTT. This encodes CASSYDSGSTDTQYF.

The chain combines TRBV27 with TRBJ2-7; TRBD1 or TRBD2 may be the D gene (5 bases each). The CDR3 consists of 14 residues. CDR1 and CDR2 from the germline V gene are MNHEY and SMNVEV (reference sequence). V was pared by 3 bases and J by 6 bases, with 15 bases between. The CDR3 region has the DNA TGTGCCAGCAGTTTCTGGACTGGGGCCGTCGAGCAGTACTTC. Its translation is CASSFWTGAVEQYF.

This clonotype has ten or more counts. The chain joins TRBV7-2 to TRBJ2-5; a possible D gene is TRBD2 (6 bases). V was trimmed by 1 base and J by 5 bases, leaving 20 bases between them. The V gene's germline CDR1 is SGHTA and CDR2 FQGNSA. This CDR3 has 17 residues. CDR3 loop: CASSLGQRAGWQETQYF. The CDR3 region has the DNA TGTGCCAGCAGCTTAGGACAGCGGGCGGGTTGGCAGGAGACCCAGTACTTC.

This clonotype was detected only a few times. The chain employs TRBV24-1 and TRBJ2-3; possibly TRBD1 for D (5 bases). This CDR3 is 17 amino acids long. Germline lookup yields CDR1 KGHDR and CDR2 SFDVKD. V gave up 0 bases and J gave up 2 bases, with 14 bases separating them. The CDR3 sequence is CATSDLPSDRSTDTQYF. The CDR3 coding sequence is TGTGCCACCAGTGATTTGCCTTCAGACAGATCCACAGATACGCAGTATTTT.

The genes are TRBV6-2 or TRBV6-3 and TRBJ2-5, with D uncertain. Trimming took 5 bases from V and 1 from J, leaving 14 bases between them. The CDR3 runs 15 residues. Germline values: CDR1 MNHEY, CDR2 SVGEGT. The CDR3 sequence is CASSPNGFLQETQYF. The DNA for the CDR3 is TGTGCCAGCAGTCCGAACGGATTTCTCCAAGAGACCCAGTACTTC.

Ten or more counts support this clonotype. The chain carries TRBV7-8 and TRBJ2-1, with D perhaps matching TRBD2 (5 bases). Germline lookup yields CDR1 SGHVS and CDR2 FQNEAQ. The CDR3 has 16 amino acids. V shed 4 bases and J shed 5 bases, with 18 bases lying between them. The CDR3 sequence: CASSSPEEGPNNEQFF. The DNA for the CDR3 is TGTGCCAGCAGCTCCCCGGAAGAGGGCCCCAACAATGAGCAGTTCTTC. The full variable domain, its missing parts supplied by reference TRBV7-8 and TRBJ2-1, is GAGVSQSPRYKVAKRGQDVALRCDPISGHVSLFWYQQALGQGPEFLTYFQNEAQLDKSGLPSDRFFAERPEGSVSTLKIQRTQQEDSAVYLCASSSPEEGPNNEQFFGPGTRLTVL.

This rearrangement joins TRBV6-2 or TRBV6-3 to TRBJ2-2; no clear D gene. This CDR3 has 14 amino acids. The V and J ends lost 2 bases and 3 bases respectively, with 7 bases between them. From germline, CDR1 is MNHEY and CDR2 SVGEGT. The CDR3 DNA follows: TGTGCCAGCAGTTACAGATGGGACACCGGGGAGCTGTTTTTT. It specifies CASSYRWDTGELFF.

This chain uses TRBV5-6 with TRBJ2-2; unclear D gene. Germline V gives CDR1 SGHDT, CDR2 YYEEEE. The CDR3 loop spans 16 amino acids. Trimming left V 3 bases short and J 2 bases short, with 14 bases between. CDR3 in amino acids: CASSYDQLFNTGELFF. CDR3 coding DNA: TGTGCCAGCAGCTACGACCAGCTCTTTAACACCGGGGAGCTGTTTTTT. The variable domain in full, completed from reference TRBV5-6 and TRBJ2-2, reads DAGVTQSPTHLIKTRGQQVTLRCSPKSGHDTVSWYQQALGQGPQFIFQYYEEEERQRGNFPDRFSGHQFPNYSSELNVNALLLGDSALYLCASSYDQLFNTGELFFGEGSRLTVL.

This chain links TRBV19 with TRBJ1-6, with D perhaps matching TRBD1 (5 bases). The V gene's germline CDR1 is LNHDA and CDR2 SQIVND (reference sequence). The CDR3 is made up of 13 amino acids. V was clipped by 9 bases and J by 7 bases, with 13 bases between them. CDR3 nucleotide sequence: TGTGCCAGCCAGCAGGGCACCAATTCACCCCTCCACTTT. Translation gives CASQQGTNSPLHF.

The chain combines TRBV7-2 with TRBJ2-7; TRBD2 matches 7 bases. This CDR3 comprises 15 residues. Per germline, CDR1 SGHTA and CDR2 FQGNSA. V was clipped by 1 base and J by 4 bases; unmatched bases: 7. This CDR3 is CASSLVGLVVYEQYF. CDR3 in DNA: TGTGCCAGCAGCTTAGTCGGACTAGTCGTTTACGAGCAGTACTTC.